Following are 8 T cell receptor beta chains from one sample sequenced in a study of T cells expressing NK-cell markers. TCRdb re-called the 5' RACE reads, yielding one record per CDR3 amino acid sequence without DNA. The sample's table shows 300,000 to 500,000 distinct CDR3 sequences. Sequenced sample: blood T cells: a sorted CD56 or NKG2C T cell subset, CD4+ or CD8+ T cells, or bulk PBMC T cells (not recorded which). The receptor source for this set is a woman aged 45-59 years in good health.

The chain combines TRBV2 with TRBJ2-2; TCRdb selects TRBD1, and the lack of DNA leaves this call unchecked. Germline lookup yields CDR1 SNHLY and CDR2 FYNNEI. This CDR3 has 15 amino acids. Here the CDR3 reads CASKTRGQDTGELFF.

The CDR3 region is CASRHKRVSGTGELFF. This chain connects TRBV7-8 to TRBJ2-2; TCRdb designates TRBD2, a call that cannot be tested without DNA. CDR1 and CDR2 from the germline V gene are SGHVS and FQNEAQ. This CDR3 is 16 amino acids long.

The gene calls are TRBV11-3 and TRBJ2-1; the D call of TRBD1 rests on TCRdb alone, since no DNA is present to check it. CDR1 is SGHNT, CDR2 YENEEA, per germline. The CDR3 is 15 amino acids. CDR3 loop: CASSLDWGVSDEQFF.

The chain uses TRBV27 and TRBJ1-4. This CDR3 has 15 amino acids. From germline, CDR1 is MNHEY and CDR2 SMNVEV (reference sequence). The CDR3 loop reads CASSSREQFNEKLFF.

The chain has TRBV2 and TRBJ2-2; there is no DNA to check the TCRdb D call of TRBD2. The germline V gene encodes CDR1 SNHLY and CDR2 FYNNEI. The CDR3 has 14 residues. The chain's CDR3 is CASDQWEVGGELFF. The variable domain in full, completed from reference TRBV2 and TRBJ2-2, reads EPEVTQTPSHQVTQMGQEVILRCVPISNHLYFYWYRQILGQKVEFLVSFYNNEISEKSEIFDDQFSVERPDGSNFTLKIRSTKLEDSAMYFCASDQWEVGGELFFGEGSRLTVL.

The chain is built from TRBV4-1 and TRBJ2-1. The CDR3 spans 11 residues. Germline-derived CDR1 and CDR2 are MGHRA and YSYEKL. The CDR3 loop is CASSQAGKQFF.

The V gene is TRBV29-1, the J gene TRBJ2-4; as DNA is missing, the TRBD2 call by TCRdb cannot be tested. The CDR3 has 13 residues. Germline V gives CDR1 SQVTM, CDR2 ANQGSEA. CDR3 sequence: CSVAGASKNIQYF.

The CDR3 protein is CASSTIPAGGSRDTQYF. The rearrangement links TRBV5-1 to TRBJ2-3; the TCRdb D gene call, TRBD2, has no DNA to confirm it. The CDR3 covers 17 residues. Germline V gene lookup returns CDR1 SGHRS and CDR2 YFSETQ.